This T cell receptor beta chain originates from a study of blood T cell repertoires in COVID-19. Study at large: From T cells, B-cell-depleted T cells, or PBMCs came the material, which was cDNA or gDNA.

Generated by immunoSEQ multiplex PCR, the TCRdb table keeps only in-frame clones and is missing some. The sample lists roughly 200,000 clones; about 87% were seen once. V gave up 1 base and J gave up 12 bases, with 16 bases separating them. The CDR3 length is 13 residues. CDR1 is SGHTA, CDR2 FQGNSA, per germline. The origin of this receptor is a man between 65 and 79 years old with acute or convalescent COVID-19. V usage is TRBV7-2 and J usage is TRBJ2-7, with a tentative D call TRBD2 (6 bases). The specimen sequenced was peripheral blood. CDR3 region: CASSLVRAGSWYF. The CDR3 DNA follows: TGTGCCAGCAGCTTAGTCAGAGCGGGCTCCTGGTACTTC.